These 21 T cell receptor beta chains came from one sample sequenced in a study of shared clonotypes between healthy human individuals. The assay was immunoSEQ multiplex PCR, and TCRdb's table has in-frame clones only and misses some. This table has under 2,500,000 clones, 90% to 96% appearing once. The sample comprised naive CD4+ T cells sorted from blood. Subset denoted: CD45RA+ positively selected. The source of these receptors is a man between 18 and 35 years old in good health.

The J gene is TRBJ2-3, the V gene TRBV10-3, with a possible D match to TRBD1 (6 bases). The germline V gene has CDR1 ENHRY and CDR2 SYGVKD. The CDR3 extends over 13 amino acids. V was clipped by 10 bases and J by 0 bases, with 11 bases between them. Here the CDR3 DNA reads TGTGCCACCTCCCAGGGGAGCACAGATACGCAGTATTTT. This encodes CATSQGSTDTQYF.

This rearrangement joins TRBV30 to TRBJ1-2; no firm D call. The CDR3 length is 15 residues. Germline V gives CDR1 GTSNPN, CDR2 SVGIG (reference sequence). The germline V and J ends were trimmed by 0 bases and 0 bases, with 11 bases remaining between them. The DNA of the CDR3 is TGTGCCTGGAGTGTACTTTGGCTTCCTAACTATGGCTACACCTTC. Translation: CAWSVLWLPNYGYTF.

This sequence joins TRBV30 and TRBJ2-1, with D unclear. The CDR3 runs to 14 residues. Germline V CDR1 and CDR2: GTSNPN, SVGIG (reference sequence). V was trimmed by 0 bases and J by 6 bases, leaving 12 bases between them. The CDR3 protein is CAWSVLWSANEQFF. The CDR3 coding sequence is TGTGCCTGGAGTGTACTATGGAGTGCCAATGAGCAGTTCTTC.

The chain recombines TRBV5-6 with TRBJ2-5; 7 bases map to TRBD1. There are 15 residues in the CDR3. V trimming: 1 base; J trimming: 0 bases; junction bases outside the gene matches: 3. The germline gives CDR1 SGHDT, CDR2 YYEEEE. The CDR3 loop reads CASSLWDRHQETQYF. CDR3 sequence (DNA): TGTGCCAGCAGCTTGTGGGACAGACACCAAGAGACCCAGTACTTC.

J is TRBJ2-5 and V is TRBV2; 8 nucleotides match TRBD2. Losses at the gene ends were 6 bases for V and 4 bases for J; bases not matched to a gene: 7. The germline V gene has CDR1 SNHLY and CDR2 FYNNEI. This CDR3 spans 14 amino acids. The CDR3 sequence is CASRDGLAVETQYF. CDR3 nucleotides: TGTGCCAGCAGGGATGGACTAGCAGTAGAGACCCAGTACTTC. The variable domain in full, completed from reference TRBV2 and TRBJ2-5, reads EPEVTQTPSHQVTQMGQEVILRCVPISNHLYFYWYRQILGQKVEFLVSFYNNEISEKSEIFDDQFSVERPDGSNFTLKIRSTKLEDSAMYFCASRDGLAVETQYFGPGTRLLVL.

The CDR3 sequence: CASSQVGRTYNEQFF. CDR3 DNA sequence: TGCGCCAGCAGCCAAGTCGGCAGGACCTACAATGAGCAGTTCTTC. The rearrangement uses TRBV4-1 and TRBJ2-1; D ambiguous. Looked up from germline, CDR1 is MGHRA and CDR2 is YSYEKL. The CDR3 totals 15 residues. V lost 1 base, J lost 2 bases, and 9 bases lay in between.

The chain recombines TRBV10-2 with TRBJ1-6, with 8 bases aligning to TRBD1. The CDR3 runs to 15 residues. Germline trimming cut 2 bases from V and 7 bases from J; bases unmatched to any gene: 4. Germline CDR1 reads WSHSY; CDR2 reads SAAADI. The CDR3 sequence: CASSEKDRGNSPLHF. CDR3 DNA sequence: TGCGCCAGCAGTGAGAAAGACAGGGGAAATTCACCCCTCCACTTT.

V is TRBV19 and J is TRBJ1-2; TRBD1 is a possible D gene (5 bases). Germline V gives CDR1 LNHDA, CDR2 SQIVND (reference sequence). The V gene lost 3 bases and the J gene lost 2 bases, with 13 bases spanning the gap. The CDR3 spans 15 residues. CDR3 in amino acids: CASSMGTTKNYGYTF. The DNA for the CDR3 is TGTGCCAGTAGTATGGGGACGACGAAAAACTATGGCTACACCTTC.

The rearrangement joins TRBV27 to TRBJ1-5; 7 bases fit TRBD1. The CDR3 spans 13 residues. Germline V gene data show CDR1 as MNHEY and CDR2 as SMNVEV (reference sequence). The V and J ends lost 5 bases and 5 bases, in that order; junction bases with no gene match: 3. CDR3 DNA: TGTGCCAGCAGTCCCGGGACAGATCAGCCCCAGCATTTT. Encoded protein: CASSPGTDQPQHF.

CDR3 loop: CASSYRATGELFF. The CDR3 region has the DNA TGTGCCAGCAGTTACAGGGCCACCGGGGAGCTGTTTTTT. The gene calls are TRBV6-5 and TRBJ2-2, with no clear D. Germline V gene sequence: CDR1 MNHEY, CDR2 SVGAGI. This CDR3 is built from 13 residues. V was cut by 2 bases and J by 4 bases, with 5 bases left in between.

This clone was seen just once. The chain joins TRBV5-4 to TRBJ2-3; TRBD2 might be the D (6 bases). Germline V gene lookup returns CDR1 SGHNT and CDR2 YYREEE (reference sequence). This CDR3 spans 14 amino acids. Trimming removed 3 bases from V and 6 bases from J, with 14 bases in between. The CDR3 loop is CASSSRGGGDTQYF. The CDR3 nucleotides read TGTGCCAGCAGCTCTAGGGGAGGTGGTGATACGCAGTATTTT.

The chain combines TRBV9 with TRBJ1-6; D is uncertain. The germline CDR1 and CDR2 sequences are SGDLS and YYNGEE. The CDR3 covers 14 residues. The V gene lost 3 bases and the J gene lost 7 bases, with 11 bases spanning the gap. The CDR3, as DNA: TGTGCCAGCAGCGCGGACCCAGAGAATTCACCCCTCCACTTT. Its translation is CASSADPENSPLHF.

DNA of the CDR3: TGCAGCGTTTACGACAGGGGGGTCTACGAGCAGTACTTC. Its protein is CSVYDRGVYEQYF. V usage is TRBV29-1 and J usage is TRBJ2-7; 9 bases agree with TRBD1. CDR1 SQVTM and CDR2 ANQGSEA come from the germline V gene. V was clipped by 5 bases and J by 3 bases; unmatched bases: 5. The CDR3 is made up of 13 amino acids.

The genes are TRBV5-1 and TRBJ2-2, with unresolved D. This CDR3 is 15 amino acids long. Deletions cut 4 bases from V and 0 bases from J, with 10 bases between. Germline values: CDR1 SGHRS, CDR2 YFSETQ. CDR3 in amino acids: CASSPTTPNTGELFF. CDR3 in DNA: TGCGCCAGCAGCCCCACCACTCCGAACACCGGGGAGCTGTTTTTT.

The chain couples TRBV5-1 to TRBJ1-2; no firm D call. V was shortened by 4 bases and J by 0 bases, with 10 bases between the two germline ends. The germline CDR1 and CDR2 sequences are SGHRS and YFSETQ. The CDR3 totals 14 residues. CDR3 in DNA: TGCGCCAGCAGCCCGAGGTCGGCTAACTATGGCTACACCTTC. Translated: CASSPRSANYGYTF.

This clone showed up just once. V usage is TRBV18 and J usage is TRBJ2-7; D unclear. The CDR3 length is 13 residues. In germline, CDR1 is KGHSH, CDR2 LQKENI. V was pared by 5 bases and J by 1 base, with 9 bases between. CDR3 in DNA: TGTGCCAGCTCAAAGACCGATTCCTACGAGCAGTACTTC. As protein: CASSKTDSYEQYF.

This chain links TRBV7-9 with TRBJ1-6; D is unresolved. CDR3 length equals 15 residues. V lost 5 bases and J 7 bases, leaving 15 bases between the germline ends. Germline V lookup: CDR1 SEHNR, CDR2 FQNEAQ (reference sequence). DNA for the CDR3: TGTGCCAGCAGCCCCGAACCTGCGGGAAATTCACCCCTCCACTTT. Its protein product is CASSPEPAGNSPLHF.

Of note for this clone: Other DNA sequences within the sample encode an identical CDR3. The chain couples TRBV4-3 to TRBJ2-6; D ambiguous. V lost 0 bases and J 4 bases, leaving 4 bases between the germline ends. This CDR3 contains 14 residues. In germline, CDR1 is LGHNA, CDR2 YSLEER. CDR3 sequence (DNA): TGCGCCAGCAGCCAAGACGCAGGGGCCAACGTCCTGACTTTC. It codes for CASSQDAGANVLTF.

The chain uses TRBV5-1 and TRBJ2-1, with TRBD2 matching 7 bases. Losses at the gene ends were 0 bases for V and 6 bases for J; bases not matched to a gene: 3. The CDR3 has 14 amino acids. The germline gives CDR1 SGHRS, CDR2 YFSETQ. The CDR3 coding sequence is TGCGCCAGCAGCTTGGCACGGACTAGCAATGAGCAGTTCTTC. Encoded protein: CASSLARTSNEQFF.

For this clone: Other nucleotide sequences in the sample specify the same CDR3. The chain joins TRBV9 to TRBJ2-5; 8 bases are shared with TRBD2. Trimming took 0 bases from V and 1 from J; bases not matched to a gene: 5. This CDR3 region has 16 residues. The germline gives CDR1 SGDLS, CDR2 YYNGEE. The CDR3 loop is CASSVGPRGGQETQYF. For the CDR3, the DNA is TGTGCCAGCAGCGTAGGCCCCCGGGGGGGCCAAGAGACCCAGTACTTC.

The chain employs TRBV7-2 and TRBJ2-4; 8 nucleotides match TRBD2. The CDR3 has 15 residues. Germline CDR1 reads SGHTA; CDR2 reads FQGNSA. V was pared by 5 bases and J by 4 bases, with 7 bases of the junction left unmatched. The CDR3 loop is CASSQSGSSKNIQYF. For the CDR3, the DNA is TGTGCCAGCAGCCAGAGCGGGAGTTCAAAAAACATTCAGTACTTC.